This TCR beta chain was captured by sequencing in a study of cytomegalovirus exposure and HLA in healthy donors. V trimming: 3 bases; J trimming: 2 bases; junction bases outside the gene matches: 4. Germline V lookup: CDR1 SGHDT, CDR2 YYEEEE. The length of the CDR3 is 15 residues. The PCR contained 60 Vbeta and 13 Jbeta primers. The protocol was immunoSEQ multiplex PCR, while the TCRdb copy is restricted to in-frame clones and leaves out a portion. Of 65,000 or so clones in the sample, 70% to 80% are singletons; the top ten hold roughly 3.4%. Study-wide results and caveats: More clonal expansion characterized HLA-associated TCR beta chains than equally common others in a later analysis. TCR beta V- and J-gene trimming, according to a later analysis, was linked to a missense DCLRE1C variant. HLA alleles showed associations with some 15,000 TCR beta sequences in a later analysis, at a 0.05 false discovery rate.

As to this clone: As yet, its antigen is unknown.

Sequenced input: PBMCs. The rearrangement joins TRBV5-6 to TRBJ2-7, with TRBD1 matching over 11 bases. The source is a middle-aged woman in good health and CMV-seropositive. CDR3 nucleotides: TGTGCCAGCAGCTCGCCGGGACAGGGGGCCTACGAGCAGTACTTC. Translating gives CASSSPGQGAYEQYF.